The TCR beta chain described here comes from a study of OX40 agonist ivuxolimab in advanced cancers. Study overall: Patients were given ivuxolimab, an antibody that agonizes OX40 (CD134). Patient treatment consisted of intravenous ivuxolimab administration every 2 weeks at 0.01 to 10 mg/kg.

General study results and limits: Clonal expansion from baseline to week 6 occurred in both CD4+ and CD8+ T cells.

Clones were sequenced by immunoSEQ multiplex PCR, and TCRdb holds only the in-frame ones, with some missing. Among about 54,000 clones listed, 80% to 95% were seen once. The CDR3 loop spans 17 amino acids. V gave up 0 bases and J gave up 0 bases, with 12 bases separating them. Germline lookup yields CDR1 SGHVS and CDR2 FNYEAQ. In this sample, this clone turned up a few times. Its antigen is unidentified. A history of autoimmune disease or systemic immunosuppression excluded patients. The input for sequencing was CD4+ or CD8+ T cells sorted from blood, taken in a trial of the OX40 agonist ivuxolimab. The clonotype was recovered from an adult with an advanced solid tumor such as melanoma, head and neck, liver or kidney cancer. The chain uses TRBV7-6 and TRBJ1-5; unclear D gene. The CDR3 DNA reads as TGTGCCAGCAGCTTAGCGCCGATGGGCTATAGCAATCAGCCCCAGCATTTT. Translated, it gives CASSLAPMGYSNQPQHF.